This TCR beta chain was documented in a study of T cell responses to AZD1222 COVID-19 vaccine. This clone was detected only once. Its antigen is as yet unknown. Findings of the study overall: White British donors predominated, females outnumbered males, and clonal diversity was possibly underestimated. Baseline antibody screening turned up just six or seven seropositive AZD1222 recipients. Repertoires were collected only later (after the peak T cell response had occurred). Targets within unmutated variant regions were reportedly found for nearly half of spike-specific TCRs.

The germline CDR1 and CDR2 sequences are LNHNV and YYDKDF (reference sequence). Between the trimmed V and J ends, which lost 3 bases and 5 bases, there was a span of 20 bases. The CDR3 extends over 17 amino acids. Clones were read by immunoSEQ multiplex PCR, and TCRdb kept only the in-frame ones, dropping some. The sample has 90,000 to 150,000 clones; approximately 90% are singletons. The TCR comes from an adult who received the AZD1222 COVID-19 vaccine. The chain couples TRBV15 to TRBJ1-3, with D unresolved. The sample consisted of peripheral blood, taken 28 days after the second AZD1222 dose. The CDR3 bases are TGTGCCACCAGCAGGGAGACATATTCCCCATCCCGAAACACCATATATTTT. Translation gives CATSRETYSPSRNTIYF.